The sequence of this T cell receptor (beta chain) was determined in a study of blood T cells in healthy people across ages. There are a few counts of this clonotype. It was with a sample-barcoded 5' primer and a J-beta primer mix that a second PCR of about 6 to 12 cycles was run. Every cDNA was tagged by a template-switch adaptor with 12 random nucleotides. TCRdb itself ran the 5' RACE reads through MiXCR, one entry per CDR3 protein. The profile shows some 760,000 distinct CDR3 sequences, just under 25% of them singletons. The CDR3 totals 14 residues. Germline V gives CDR1 LNHNV, CDR2 YYDKDF (reference sequence). The V gene end was trimmed by 8 bases and the J gene end by 4 bases; junction bases not matched to a gene: 10. The sample was also reused in another study, on T cells of mothers and their children.

Sequencing was carried out using blood. The chain has TRBV15 and TRBJ2-5, with 7 bases aligning to TRBD2. This TCR derives from a boy younger than 18 in good health. The CDR3 DNA reads as TGTGCCACCTCGACGGGAGGAGGTGGAGAGACCCAGTACTTC. Protein sequence: CATSTGGGGETQYF.